This TCR beta chain was recorded in a study of blood T cell repertoires in COVID-19. V gave up 6 bases and J gave up 1 base, with 9 bases separating them. Germline V lookup: CDR1 SGHTA, CDR2 FQGNSA. This CDR3 region has 13 residues. The method was immunoSEQ multiplex PCR; TCRdb's version includes in-frame clones alone and lacks a portion of them. Of over 150,000 clones detected, roughly 86% appear once; the ten largest clones hold 0.55% to 0.6%. The receptor comes from a man in his 60s with COVID-19, enrolled during active disease. This sequence joins TRBV7-2 and TRBJ1-1, with D possibly being TRBD1 (5 bases). The specimen sequenced was peripheral blood. The CDR3 nucleotides read TGTGCCAGCAGTCGACAGAGGAACACTGAAGCTTTCTTT. Translating it yields CASSRQRNTEAFF. Looking up the rest from reference TRBV7-2 and TRBJ1-1 gives the full variable domain: GAGVSQSPSNKVTEKGKDVELRCDPISGHTALYWYRQSLGQGLEFLIYFQGNSAPDKSGLPSDRFSAERTGGSVSTLTIQRTQQEDSAVYLCASSRQRNTEAFFGQGTRLTVV.